Given below is one TCR beta chain in context. Its cognate antigen is unknown. The data are from a study of cytomegalovirus exposure and HLA in healthy donors. General observations from the study: Later findings reportedly placed an Asian-associated ancestry cluster below the roughly 690-donor mean for N-insertions. The authors confirmed in vitro that three CMV-associated chains were specific for CMV antigens. The authors later linked a missense DCLRE1C variant to TCR beta V- and J-gene trimming.

This CDR3 region has 18 residues. The V gene's germline CDR1 is MGHRA and CDR2 YSYEKL. Trimming removed 0 bases from V and 4 bases from J; junction bases left unmatched: 10. 60 Vbeta and 13 Jbeta primers were used in PCR. Sequencing used immunoSEQ multiplex PCR; TCRdb keeps in-frame clones, though not all of them. Counted here are around 210,000 clones, 75% to 90% occurring once; the ten biggest clones make up 2.7%. This chain connects TRBV4-1 to TRBJ2-7, with TRBD2 matching over 12 bases. Sequenced sample: PBMCs. This receptor was identified in a middle-aged woman in good health and CMV-seronegative. In DNA, the CDR3 is TGCGCCAGCAGCCAAGAAGCCCCGACTAGCGGGAGTCGTTACGAGCAGTACTTC. Residues: CASSQEAPTSGSRYEQYF.